The rows below give T cell receptor beta chains drawn from one sample of a study of T cells after posttransplantation cyclophosphamide. Clones were sequenced by immunoSEQ multiplex PCR, and TCRdb holds only the in-frame ones, with some missing. The repertoire holds 15,000 or so clones, with roughly nine tenths as singletons. Sequencing was performed on CD4+ T cells sorted from blood, taken after allogeneic stem cell transplant with posttransplant cyclophosphamide. The receptors come from a male patient between 60 and 69 years old who received an allogeneic stem cell transplant from a related donor and was CMV-positive. The graft donor may have contributed some T cells. Each CDR3 is given with its conserved first and last residue. A D gene is named only where the DNA matches it firmly. Clone size is given for some rows only: seen once, a few or many times, or a class if the clone is expanded.

j_call: TRBJ2-2; d_call: .; v_call: TRBV7-3; clone_size: .; cdr3_aa: CASSIAGGELFF; cdr3_nt: TGTGCCAGCAGCATCGCGGGCGGGGAGCTGTTTTTT
j_call: TRBJ2-3; d_call: .; v_call: TRBV28; clone_size: .; cdr3_aa: CASSSLGKGRDTQYF; cdr3_nt: TGTGCCAGCAGTTCCCTGGGGAAGGGGCGGGATACGCAGTATTTT
j_call: TRBJ1-6; d_call: .; v_call: TRBV5-1; clone_size: .; cdr3_aa: CASSLGAAGAPSYNSPLHF; cdr3_nt: TGCGCCAGCAGCTTGGGAGCGGCAGGGGCCCCCTCTTATAATTCCCCCCTCCACTTT
j_call: TRBJ2-7; d_call: .; v_call: TRBV11-2; clone_size: .; cdr3_aa: CASSSRRSYEQYF; cdr3_nt: TGTGCCAGCAGCTCGAGACGGAGCTACGAGCAGTACTTC
j_call: TRBJ2-5; d_call: TRBD2; v_call: TRBV5-1; clone_size: once; cdr3_aa: CASSSTSGGMGETQYF; cdr3_nt: TGCGCCAGCAGCTCGACTAGCGGGGGGATGGGAGAGACCCAGTACTTC
j_call: TRBJ2-5; d_call: TRBD2; v_call: TRBV5-1; clone_size: .; cdr3_aa: CASSLSLAGAGQETQYF; cdr3_nt: TGCGCCAGCAGCTTGAGTCTAGCGGGGGCTGGGCAAGAGACCCAGTACTTC
j_call: TRBJ1-2; d_call: .; v_call: TRBV7-3; clone_size: .; cdr3_aa: CASSSDPQGTNGYTF; cdr3_nt: TGTGCCAGCAGCTCAGACCCTCAGGGGACGAATGGCTACACCTTC
j_call: TRBJ2-1; d_call: TRBD1; v_call: TRBV19; clone_size: .; cdr3_aa: CASRPDRDLSSYNEQFF; cdr3_nt: TGTGCCAGTAGACCGGACAGGGACCTTAGCTCCTACAATGAGCAGTTCTTC
j_call: TRBJ2-1; d_call: .; v_call: TRBV5-1; clone_size: .; cdr3_aa: CASSSDARGATGHEQFF; cdr3_nt: TGCGCCAGCAGCTCAGACGCTCGGGGGGCCACGGGCCATGAGCAGTTCTTC
j_call: TRBJ2-5; d_call: .; v_call: TRBV11-1; clone_size: .; cdr3_aa: CASSPLRLRGPQETQYF; cdr3_nt: TGTGCCAGCAGCCCACTACGCCTCAGGGGCCCCCAAGAGACCCAGTACTTC
j_call: TRBJ1-2; d_call: TRBD1; v_call: TRBV7-6; clone_size: .; cdr3_aa: CASSSYPTGGLNYGYTF; cdr3_nt: TGTGCCAGCAGCTCCTATCCTACAGGGGGCCTGAACTATGGCTACACCTTC